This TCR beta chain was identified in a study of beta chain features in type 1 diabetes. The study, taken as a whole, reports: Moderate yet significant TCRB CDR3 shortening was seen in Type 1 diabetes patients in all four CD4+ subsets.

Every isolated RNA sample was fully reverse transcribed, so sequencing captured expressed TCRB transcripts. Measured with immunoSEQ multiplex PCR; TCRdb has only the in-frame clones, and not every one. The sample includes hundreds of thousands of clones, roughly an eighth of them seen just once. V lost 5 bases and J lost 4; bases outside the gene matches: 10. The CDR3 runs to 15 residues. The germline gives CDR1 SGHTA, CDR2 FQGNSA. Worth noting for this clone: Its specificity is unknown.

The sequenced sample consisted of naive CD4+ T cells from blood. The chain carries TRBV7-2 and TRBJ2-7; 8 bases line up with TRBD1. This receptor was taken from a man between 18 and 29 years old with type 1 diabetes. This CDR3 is CASSIGQGVGYEQYF. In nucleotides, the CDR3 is TGTGCCAGCAGCATAGGACAGGGAGTAGGGTACGAGCAGTACTTC.